This TCR beta chain was captured in a study of blood T cell repertoires in COVID-19. Study-wide context: From the United States, Italy and Spain came samples of acute and convalescent COVID-19.

Sequenced by immunoSEQ multiplex PCR; TCRdb stores in-frame clones only, minus some. This repertoire shows about 140,000 clones, approximately 80% found once; its top ten account for about 1.5%. Trimming shortened V by 3 bases and J by 5 bases, and 11 bases separated the two germline ends. This CDR3 spans 14 amino acids. CDR1 SGHAT and CDR2 FQNNGV come from the germline V gene. The participants were between about 18 and 90 years old and came from under 25 US areas. Shortly before study entry, within 2 weeks, exposed participants had met a COVID-19 case. This clonotype originated in a woman aged 18-29 years who had been exposed to COVID-19. The V call is TRBV11-2, the J call TRBJ2-1, with D unclear. The sequenced sample was PBMCs or T cells enriched from blood (not recorded which). The CDR3 reads CASSFRVADNEQFF. The CDR3 coding sequence is TGTGCCAGCAGCTTCCGGGTGGCCGACAATGAGCAGTTCTTC. Supplemented by reference TRBV11-2 and TRBJ2-1, the full variable domain reads EAGVAQSPRYKIIEKRQSVAFWCNPISGHATLYWYQQILGQGPKLLIQFQNNGVVDDSQLPKDRFSAERLKGVDSTLKIQPAKLEDSAVYLCASSFRVADNEQFFGPGTRLTVL.